Below, 21 T cell receptor beta chains from the same sample are listed, as sequenced in a study of OX40 agonist ivuxolimab in advanced cancers. TCRdb keeps only in-frame clones here, not all; method: immunoSEQ multiplex PCR. The sample has 60,000 to 75,000 clones, about 89% seen once; the top ten hold about 4%. The sample was CD4+ or CD8+ T cells sorted from blood, taken in a trial of the OX40 agonist ivuxolimab. All receptors derive from an adult with an advanced solid tumor such as melanoma, head and neck, liver or kidney cancer.

This rearrangement joins TRBV28 to TRBJ2-3, with D perhaps TRBD2 (6 bases). Trimming removed 2 bases at V and 2 bases at J, with 14 bases between. The CDR3 totals 16 residues. The V gene's germline CDR1 is MDHEN and CDR2 SYDVKM. CDR3 loop: CASSLISGGITDTQYF. DNA of the CDR3: TGTGCCAGCAGTTTAATAAGTGGGGGGATCACAGATACGCAGTATTTT.

On this clone: The junction departs from the called germline gene at one end, perhaps through a read error. The same CDR3 also results from other DNA sequences found in this sample. The chain joins TRBV5-1 to TRBJ1-2, with D possibly being TRBD1 (6 bases). The germline V gene encodes CDR1 SGHRS and CDR2 YFSETQ. This CDR3 comprises 15 residues. CDR3 sequence (DNA): TGCGCCAGTAGCTTGGAAGGGGGAGTTAACTATGGCTACACCTTC. This codes for CASSLEGGVNYGYTF.

V gene TRBV27 combines with J gene TRBJ1-6; D is possibly TRBD1 (5 bases). The ends were cut back, 6 bases at V and 6 bases at J, with 15 bases in the middle. The CDR3 contains 15 residues. Germline loops: CDR1 MNHEY, CDR2 SMNVEV (reference sequence). This CDR3 is CASRPPAGTNSPLHF. The CDR3, as DNA: TGTGCCAGCAGACCCCCGGCAGGGACTAATTCACCCCTCCACTTT.

The chain combines TRBV15 with TRBJ1-1; D is uncertain. The V gene's germline CDR1 is LNHNV and CDR2 YYDKDF (reference sequence). Trimming took off 0 bases at V and 7 bases at J, with 12 bases between the two ends. CDR3 length: 14 amino acids. DNA for the CDR3: TGTGCCACCAGCAGAGATGCCTACGGAAATGAAGCTTTCTTT. It codes for CATSRDAYGNEAFF.

The rearrangement links TRBV5-5 to TRBJ2-7; 7 bases align to TRBD1. The ends lost 4 bases at V and 5 bases at J; junction bases unmatched: 6. The germline V gene encodes CDR1 SGHKS and CDR2 YYEKEE (reference sequence). The CDR3 loop spans 13 amino acids. DNA for the CDR3: TGTGCCAGCAGCCGTGACAGGGACCACGAGCAGTACTTC. It translates to CASSRDRDHEQYF.

In nucleotides, the CDR3 is TGTGCCAGTAGTATAGTCAGCGGGGGGTACACAGATACGCAGTATTTT. Translated: CASSIVSGGYTDTQYF. V is TRBV19 and J is TRBJ2-3; 9 nucleotides agree with TRBD2. CDR1 and CDR2 (germline): LNHDA, SQIVND (reference sequence). The junction had 4 bases not matched to a gene; V was cut back by 1 base and J by 2 bases. The CDR3 runs 16 residues.

The chain is built from TRBV29-1 and TRBJ1-2, with D tentatively TRBD1 (5 bases). The CDR3 contains 12 residues. The ends were cut back, 4 bases at V and 8 bases at J, with 14 bases in the middle. Germline V gives CDR1 SQVTM, CDR2 ANQGSEA. The CDR3 region has the DNA TGCAGCGTTGCCGTCGGGGGACGGGGCTACACCTTC. Translating it yields CSVAVGGRGYTF.

On this clone itself: One end of the junction varies from germline; a read error may be responsible. The same CDR3 can be traced to other DNA sequences in this sample. The J gene is TRBJ1-1, the V gene TRBV7-9, with D possibly TRBD1 on 5 matching bases. Looked up from germline, CDR1 is SEHNR and CDR2 is FQNEAQ (reference sequence). This CDR3 is 15 amino acids long. In DNA form, the CDR3 reads TGCGCCAGCAGCTTACCCGAGCAGGGAAGCACTGAAGCTTTCTTT. This sequence encodes CASSLPEQGSTEAFF.

V usage is TRBV11-1 and J usage is TRBJ2-1; 12 positions agree with TRBD2. Trimming cost V 5 bases and J 3 bases; bases outside gene matches: 5. There are 16 residues in the CDR3. Per germline, CDR1 SGHAT and CDR2 FQDESV (reference sequence). This CDR3 is CASSTTSGGFYNEQFF. In DNA, the CDR3 is TGTGCCAGCAGCACAACTAGCGGGGGGTTCTACAATGAGCAGTTCTTC.

This clone was recorded once. The V gene is TRBV25-1, the J gene TRBJ2-2; perhaps TRBD2 as D (6 bases). The CDR3 is 16 amino acids. Germline CDR1 and CDR2: MGHDK and SYGVNS. Trimming pared 5 bases from V and 3 bases from J, leaving 16 bases between. The CDR3, as DNA: TGTGCCAGCAGTTCTGTCGGGAGCGGTTACACCGGGGAGCTGTTTTTT. Its translation: CASSSVGSGYTGELFF.

The chain combines TRBV11-2 with TRBJ2-7; 7 bases align to TRBD1. V dropped 7 bases and J dropped 2; count of bases not matched to a gene: 8. Per the germline V gene, CDR1 is SGHAT and CDR2 is FQNNGV. The CDR3 loop spans 14 amino acids. CDR3 sequence: CASTFLTGTYEQYF. The CDR3 DNA sequence: TGTGCCAGCACCTTTTTGACAGGGACCTACGAGCAGTACTTC.

This chain connects TRBV29-1 to TRBJ1-2; D is possibly TRBD1 (5 bases). The V end was cut by 6 bases, the J end by 4 bases, with 18 bases between. The germline V gene has CDR1 SQVTM and CDR2 ANQGSEA. There are 14 residues in the CDR3. The CDR3 here is CSVGVGGGSYGYTF. The CDR3 DNA reads TGCAGCGTCGGGGTGGGGGGAGGAAGCTATGGCTACACCTTC.

This clone was picked up one time. The rearrangement joins TRBV27 to TRBJ1-1, with D maybe TRBD1 (6 bases). V shed 2 bases and J shed 3 bases, with 7 bases lying between them. The CDR3 runs to 13 residues. CDR1 and CDR2 from the germline V gene are MNHEY and SMNVEV (reference sequence). The CDR3 region has the DNA TGTGCCAGCAGTTTAGCAGGGGACACTGAAGCTTTCTTT. Translation: CASSLAGDTEAFF.

The chain is built from TRBV18 and TRBJ2-6; D is unclear. Trimming shortened V by 5 bases and J by 5 bases, and 13 bases separated the two germline ends. From germline, CDR1 is KGHSH and CDR2 LQKENI. The CDR3 contains 15 residues. The CDR3, as DNA: TGTGCCAGCTCAGATTTACAAAGTCGGGCCAACGTCCTGACTTTC. As protein: CASSDLQSRANVLTF.

J is TRBJ1-1 and V is TRBV27; 7 positions agree with TRBD1. From germline, CDR1 is MNHEY and CDR2 SMNVEV (reference sequence). The CDR3 length is 14 residues. J was trimmed by 5 bases and V by 6 bases; bases with no gene match: 9. The CDR3 DNA is TGTGCCAGCAGATACCAGGGGGAAGGGACTGAAGCTTTCTTT. Translation gives CASRYQGEGTEAFF.

The chain employs TRBV27 and TRBJ1-5, with D hard to call. CDR1 is MNHEY and CDR2 is SMNVEV in the germline V gene (reference sequence). The V and J ends lost 2 bases and 3 bases respectively, with 17 bases between them. The CDR3 covers 17 residues. The CDR3 DNA is TGTGCCAGCAGTTTAGCATGGACCCCCAATTACAATCAGCCCCAGCATTTT. It encodes CASSLAWTPNYNQPQHF.

The chain links TRBV9 to TRBJ2-7; D may be TRBD1 (6 bases). Trimming stripped 4 bases from V and 2 bases from J, with 16 bases between. There are 15 residues in the CDR3. Germline CDR1 and CDR2: SGDLS and YYNGEE. The CDR3: CASSPPGDIAYEQYF. In DNA form, the CDR3 reads TGTGCCAGCAGCCCGCCTGGGGACATAGCCTACGAGCAGTACTTC.

The CDR3 nucleotides read TGTGCCAGCAGTGTGTACTTCCAAGAGACCCAGTACTTC. Translated: CASSVYFQETQYF. The J gene is TRBJ2-5, the V gene TRBV2; D remains unclear. V was pared by 4 bases and J by 1 base, with 7 bases between. CDR3 size: 13 residues. Looked up from germline, CDR1 is SNHLY and CDR2 is FYNNEI.

The chain recombines TRBV7-6 with TRBJ2-2; D is unclear. V lost 6 bases, J lost 5 bases, and 7 bases lay in between. The germline gives CDR1 SGHVS, CDR2 FNYEAQ. This CDR3 spans 12 amino acids. The CDR3 is CASSEETGELFF. In DNA, the CDR3 is TGTGCCAGCAGTGAGGAAACCGGGGAGCTGTTTTTT.

This rearrangement joins TRBV25-1 to TRBJ1-5; D remains ambiguous. The germline V and J ends were trimmed by 3 bases and 0 bases, with 6 bases remaining between them. The CDR3 covers 14 residues. Germline CDR1 reads MGHDK; CDR2 reads SYGVNS. CDR3 amino acids: CASSEGYSNQPQHF. CDR3 DNA sequence: TGTGCCAGCAGTGAGGGATATAGCAATCAGCCCCAGCATTTT.

The V gene is TRBV5-1, the J gene TRBJ1-2; 7 positions match TRBD1. Germline V CDR1 and CDR2: SGHRS, YFSETQ. This CDR3 region has 15 residues. Trimming cost V 4 bases and J 6 bases; bases outside gene matches: 12. CDR3 loop: CASSQGTGEAHGYTF. The CDR3 coding sequence is TGCGCCAGCAGCCAGGGCACAGGGGAGGCCCATGGCTACACCTTC.